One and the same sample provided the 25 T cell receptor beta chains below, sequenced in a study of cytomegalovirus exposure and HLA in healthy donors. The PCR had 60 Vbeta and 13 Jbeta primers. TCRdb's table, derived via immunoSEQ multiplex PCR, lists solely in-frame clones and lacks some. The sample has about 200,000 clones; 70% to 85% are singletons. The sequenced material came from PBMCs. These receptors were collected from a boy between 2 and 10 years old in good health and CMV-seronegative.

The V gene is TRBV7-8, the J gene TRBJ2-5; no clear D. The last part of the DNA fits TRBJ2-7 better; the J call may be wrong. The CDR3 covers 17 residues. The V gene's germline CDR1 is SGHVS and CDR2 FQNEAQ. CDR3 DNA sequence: TGTGCCAGCACCATGCTAAGAGGAGTCGTCGTTTCCTACGAGCAGTACTTC. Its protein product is CASTMLRGVVVSYEQYF.

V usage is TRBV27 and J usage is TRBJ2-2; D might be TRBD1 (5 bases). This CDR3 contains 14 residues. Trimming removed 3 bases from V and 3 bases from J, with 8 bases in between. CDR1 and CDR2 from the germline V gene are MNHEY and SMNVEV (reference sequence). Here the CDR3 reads CASSLTEYTGELFF. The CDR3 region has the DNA TGTGCCAGCAGTTTGACAGAGTACACCGGGGAGCTGTTTTTT.

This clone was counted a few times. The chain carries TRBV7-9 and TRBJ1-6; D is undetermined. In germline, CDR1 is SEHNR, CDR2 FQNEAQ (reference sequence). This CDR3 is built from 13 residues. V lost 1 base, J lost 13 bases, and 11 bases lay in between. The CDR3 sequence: CASSLGVAGPLHF. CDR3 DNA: TGTGCCAGCAGCTTAGGAGTTGCGGGGCCCCTCCACTTT.

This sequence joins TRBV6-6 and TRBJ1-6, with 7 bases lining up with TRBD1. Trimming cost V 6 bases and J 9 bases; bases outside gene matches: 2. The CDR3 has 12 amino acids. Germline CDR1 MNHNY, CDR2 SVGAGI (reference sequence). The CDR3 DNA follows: TGTGCCAGCAGGCGACAGGGTTCACCCCTCCACTTT. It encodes CASRRQGSPLHF.

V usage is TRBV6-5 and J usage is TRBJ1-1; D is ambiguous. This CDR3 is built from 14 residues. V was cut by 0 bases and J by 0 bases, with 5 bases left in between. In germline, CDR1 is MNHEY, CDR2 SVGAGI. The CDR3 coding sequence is TGTGCCAGCAGTTACTCGCGAGTGAACACTGAAGCTTTCTTT. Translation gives CASSYSRVNTEAFF.

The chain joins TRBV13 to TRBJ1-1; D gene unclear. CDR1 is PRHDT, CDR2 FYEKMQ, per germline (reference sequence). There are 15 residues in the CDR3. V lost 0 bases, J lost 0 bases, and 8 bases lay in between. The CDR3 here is CASSLGLGLNTEAFF. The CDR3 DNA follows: TGTGCCAGCAGCTTAGGTTTGGGCCTGAACACTGAAGCTTTCTTT.

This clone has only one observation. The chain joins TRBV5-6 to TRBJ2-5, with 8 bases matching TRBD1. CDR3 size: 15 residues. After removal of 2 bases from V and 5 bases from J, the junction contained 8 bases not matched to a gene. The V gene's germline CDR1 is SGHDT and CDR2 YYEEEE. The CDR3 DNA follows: TGTGCCAGCAGCTTAACAGGGGGAATTTTGGAGACCCAGTACTTC. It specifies CASSLTGGILETQYF.

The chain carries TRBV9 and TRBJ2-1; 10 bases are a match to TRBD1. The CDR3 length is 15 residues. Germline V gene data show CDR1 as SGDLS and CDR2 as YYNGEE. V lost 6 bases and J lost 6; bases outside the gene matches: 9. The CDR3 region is CASTSGQGVGNEQFF. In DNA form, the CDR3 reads TGTGCCAGCACCAGTGGACAGGGGGTTGGCAATGAGCAGTTCTTC.

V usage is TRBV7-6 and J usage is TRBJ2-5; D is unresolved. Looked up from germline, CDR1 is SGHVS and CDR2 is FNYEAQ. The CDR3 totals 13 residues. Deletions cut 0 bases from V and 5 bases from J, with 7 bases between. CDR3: CASSLATEETQYF. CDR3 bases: TGTGCCAGCAGCTTAGCTACGGAGGAGACCCAGTACTTC.

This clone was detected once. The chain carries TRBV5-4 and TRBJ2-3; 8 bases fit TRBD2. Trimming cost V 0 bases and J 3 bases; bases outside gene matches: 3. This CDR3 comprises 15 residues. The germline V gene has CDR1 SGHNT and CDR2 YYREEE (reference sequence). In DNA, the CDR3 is TGTGCCAGCAGCTTGGGCGTAGCGGGGACAGATACGCAGTATTTT. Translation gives CASSLGVAGTDTQYF.

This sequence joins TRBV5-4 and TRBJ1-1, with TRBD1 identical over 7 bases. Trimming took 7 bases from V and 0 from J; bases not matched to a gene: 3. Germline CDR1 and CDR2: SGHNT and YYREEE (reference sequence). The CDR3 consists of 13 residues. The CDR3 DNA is TGTGCCAGCTGCGACAGGGTGAACACTGAAGCTTTCTTT. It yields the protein CASCDRVNTEAFF.

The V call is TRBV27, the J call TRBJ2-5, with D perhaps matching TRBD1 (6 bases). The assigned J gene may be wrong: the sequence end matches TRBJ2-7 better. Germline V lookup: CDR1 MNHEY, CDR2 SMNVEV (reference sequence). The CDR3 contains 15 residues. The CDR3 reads CASSLRGFDAGEQYF. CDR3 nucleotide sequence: TGTGCCAGCAGTTTAAGGGGGTTCGATGCAGGCGAGCAGTACTTC.

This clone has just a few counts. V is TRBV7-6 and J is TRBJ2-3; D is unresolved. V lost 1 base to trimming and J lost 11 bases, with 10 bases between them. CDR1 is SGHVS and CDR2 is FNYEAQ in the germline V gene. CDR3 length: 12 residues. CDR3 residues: CASSLGGGWQYF. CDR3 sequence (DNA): TGTGCCAGCAGCTTAGGAGGTGGGTGGCAGTATTTT.

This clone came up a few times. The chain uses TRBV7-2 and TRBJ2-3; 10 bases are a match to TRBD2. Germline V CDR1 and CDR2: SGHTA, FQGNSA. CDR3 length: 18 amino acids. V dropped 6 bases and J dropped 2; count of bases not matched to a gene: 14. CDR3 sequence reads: CASSLESERGGTTDTQYF. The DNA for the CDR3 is TGTGCCAGCAGTCTAGAGTCGGAGCGGGGGGGTACCACAGATACGCAGTATTTT.

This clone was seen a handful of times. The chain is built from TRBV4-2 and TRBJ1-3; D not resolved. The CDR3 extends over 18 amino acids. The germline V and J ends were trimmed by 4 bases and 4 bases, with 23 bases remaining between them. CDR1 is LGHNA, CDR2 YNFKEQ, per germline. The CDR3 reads CASSPSGKPATYGNTIYF. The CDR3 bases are TGTGCCAGCAGCCCCTCGGGTAAGCCCGCAACCTACGGAAACACCATATATTTT.

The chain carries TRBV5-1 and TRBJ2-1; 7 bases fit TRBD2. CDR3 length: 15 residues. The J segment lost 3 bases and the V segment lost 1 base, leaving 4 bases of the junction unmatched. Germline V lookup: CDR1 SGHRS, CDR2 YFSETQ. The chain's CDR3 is CASSLISGLYNEQFF. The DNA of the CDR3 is TGCGCCAGCAGCTTGATTAGCGGGCTCTACAATGAGCAGTTCTTC.

CDR3 in amino acids: CASSLGRNTEAFF. CDR3 DNA sequence: TGTGCCAGCAGCTTAGGGAGGAACACTGAAGCTTTCTTT. The chain has TRBV7-3 and TRBJ1-1; D remains unclear. CDR3 size: 13 residues. Germline V gene lookup returns CDR1 SGHTA and CDR2 FQGTGA. V was shortened by 2 bases and J by 1 base, with 5 bases between the two germline ends. The variable domain in full, with the rest retrieved from reference TRBV7-3 and TRBJ1-1, is GAGVSQTPSNKVTEKGKYVELRCDPISGHTALYWYRQSLGQGPEFLIYFQGTGAADDSGLPNDRFFAVRPEGSVSTLKIQRTERGDSAVYLCASSLGRNTEAFFGQGTRLTVV.

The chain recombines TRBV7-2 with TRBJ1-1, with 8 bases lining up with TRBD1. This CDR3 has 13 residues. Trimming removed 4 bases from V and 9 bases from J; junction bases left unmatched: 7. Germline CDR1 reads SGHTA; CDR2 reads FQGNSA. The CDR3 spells CASSSWTGPKAFF. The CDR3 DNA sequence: TGTGCCAGCAGCTCTTGGACAGGGCCTAAAGCTTTCTTT.

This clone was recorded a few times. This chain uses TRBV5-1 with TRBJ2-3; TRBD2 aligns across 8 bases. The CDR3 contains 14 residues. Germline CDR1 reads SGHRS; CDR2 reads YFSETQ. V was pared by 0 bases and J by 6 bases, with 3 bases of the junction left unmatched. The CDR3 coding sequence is TGCGCCAGCAGCTTGGGGGGACTAGTGGATACGCAGTATTTT. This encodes CASSLGGLVDTQYF.

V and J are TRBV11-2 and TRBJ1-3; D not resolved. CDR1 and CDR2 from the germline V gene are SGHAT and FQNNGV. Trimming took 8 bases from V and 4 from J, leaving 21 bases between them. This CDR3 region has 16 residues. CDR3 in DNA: TGTGCCAGCCGCCCGCGTCCTGAGGGTTACGGAAACACCATATATTTT. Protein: CASRPRPEGYGNTIYF.

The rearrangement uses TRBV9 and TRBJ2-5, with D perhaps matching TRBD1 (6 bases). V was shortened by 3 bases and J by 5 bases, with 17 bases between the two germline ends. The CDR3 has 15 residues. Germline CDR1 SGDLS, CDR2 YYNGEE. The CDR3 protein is CASSAGTTVGETQYF. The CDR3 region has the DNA TGTGCCAGCAGCGCCGGGACAACCGTGGGGGAGACCCAGTACTTC.

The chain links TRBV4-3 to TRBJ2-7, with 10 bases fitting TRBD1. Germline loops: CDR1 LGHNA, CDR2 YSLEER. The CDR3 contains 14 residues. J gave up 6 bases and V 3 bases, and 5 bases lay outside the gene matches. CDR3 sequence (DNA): TGCGCCAGCAGCCATGAGGGACAGGGGCGCGAGCAGTACTTC. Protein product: CASSHEGQGREQYF.

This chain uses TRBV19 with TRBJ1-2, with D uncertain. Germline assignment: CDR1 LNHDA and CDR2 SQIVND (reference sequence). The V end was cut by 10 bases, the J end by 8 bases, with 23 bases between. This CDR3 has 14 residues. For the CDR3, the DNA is TGTGCCACCCAAAGCACCGGGGTGATGGGGGGCTACACCTTC. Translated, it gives CATQSTGVMGGYTF.

The CDR3 DNA is TGTGCCAGCAGCTTGTATTTCGGTATCTACACCTTC. Translation gives CASSLYFGIYTF. V usage is TRBV5-5 and J usage is TRBJ1-2, with D unclear. Trimming cost V 1 base and J 10 bases, with 11 bases left between them. CDR3 size: 12 residues. Germline CDR1 SGHKS, CDR2 YYEKEE (reference sequence).

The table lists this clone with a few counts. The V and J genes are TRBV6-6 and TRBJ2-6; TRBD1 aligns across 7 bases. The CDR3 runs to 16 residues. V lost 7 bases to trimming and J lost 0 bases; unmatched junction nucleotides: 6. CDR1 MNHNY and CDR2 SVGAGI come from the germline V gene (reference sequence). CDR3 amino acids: CASKGAWSSGANVLTF. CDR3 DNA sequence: TGTGCCAGCAAGGGGGCGTGGAGCTCTGGGGCCAACGTCCTGACTTTC.